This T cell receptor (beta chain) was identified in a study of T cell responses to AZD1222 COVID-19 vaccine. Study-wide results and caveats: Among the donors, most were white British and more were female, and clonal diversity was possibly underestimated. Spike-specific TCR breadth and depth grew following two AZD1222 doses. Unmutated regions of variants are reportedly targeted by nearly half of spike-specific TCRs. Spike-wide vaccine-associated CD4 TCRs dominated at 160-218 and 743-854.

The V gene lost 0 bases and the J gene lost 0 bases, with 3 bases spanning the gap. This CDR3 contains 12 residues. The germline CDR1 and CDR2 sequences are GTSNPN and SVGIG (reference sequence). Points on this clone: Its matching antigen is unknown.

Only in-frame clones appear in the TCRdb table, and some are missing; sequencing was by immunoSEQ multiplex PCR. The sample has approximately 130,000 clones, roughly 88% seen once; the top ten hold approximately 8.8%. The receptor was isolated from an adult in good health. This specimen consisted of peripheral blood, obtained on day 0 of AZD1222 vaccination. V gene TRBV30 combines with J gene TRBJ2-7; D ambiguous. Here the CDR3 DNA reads TGTGCCTGGAGTGTTTACTCCTACGAGCAGTACTTC. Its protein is CAWSVYSYEQYF.